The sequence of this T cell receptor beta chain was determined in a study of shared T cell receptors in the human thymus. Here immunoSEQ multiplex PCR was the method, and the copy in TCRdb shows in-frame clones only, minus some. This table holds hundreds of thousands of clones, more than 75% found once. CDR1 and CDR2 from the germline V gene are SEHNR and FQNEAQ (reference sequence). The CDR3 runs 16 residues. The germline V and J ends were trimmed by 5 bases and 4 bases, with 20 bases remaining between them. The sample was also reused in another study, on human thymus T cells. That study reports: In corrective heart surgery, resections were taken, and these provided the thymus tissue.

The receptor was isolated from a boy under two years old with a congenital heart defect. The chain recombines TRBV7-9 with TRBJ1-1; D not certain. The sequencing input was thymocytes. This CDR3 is CASSPIGRSGGTEAFF. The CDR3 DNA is TGTGCCAGCAGCCCAATAGGACGGTCCGGAGGCACTGAAGCTTTCTTT.